This entry concerns a single T cell receptor beta chain. Each tumor contributed about 17-50 mg of diced tissue. These data originate in a study of early stage breast cancer tumors. The wider study: Roughly 8 ER+/PR+/HER2- tumors were invasive ductal; a few were invasive lobular.

This CDR3 has 14 residues. CDR1 and CDR2 from the germline V gene are LGHNA and YSLEER. Trimming pared 4 bases from V and 4 bases from J, leaving 13 bases between. Sequencing used immunoSEQ multiplex PCR; TCRdb keeps in-frame clones, though not all of them. Of a few thousand clones listed, 64% were seen once; the top ten hold under 30%. What was sequenced was breast tumor tissue. This receptor was obtained from a person between 50 and 60 years old with breast cancer. This rearrangement joins TRBV4-3 to TRBJ1-1; maybe TRBD1 (5 bases). CDR3 sequence: CASSPAIRGTEAFF. CDR3 bases: TGCGCCAGCAGCCCTGCCATTAGGGGCACTGAAGCTTTCTTT.